The rows below give T cell receptor beta chains drawn from one sample of a study of long-term antiretroviral therapy in people with HIV. TCRdb keeps only in-frame clones here, not all; method: immunoSEQ multiplex PCR. The table includes 25,000 or so clones, over 75% detected once. This sample comprised unsorted PBMCs, obtained 0.5 years after starting antiretroviral therapy. These receptors were obtained from a woman aged 18-29 years with HIV. CDR3s include the opening cysteine and the closing phenylalanine or tryptophan. The order of the fields is CDR3 length, J gene, clone size, V gene, D gene, CDR3 DNA, CDR3 protein. A D gene is named only where the DNA matches it firmly. Size is stated for part of the rows, as once, few or many counts, or as a class when the clone is expanded.

>16|TRBJ2-1|.|TRBV27|.
TGTGCCAGCAGCCTGGGCACCAGGAGCTCCTACAATGAGCAGTTCTTC
CASSLGTRSSYNEQFF
>13|TRBJ2-7|.|TRBV6-1|TRBD1
TGTGCCAGCAGTCCTTCCCAGGGGGACGAGCAGTACTTC
CASSPSQGDEQYF
>18|TRBJ2-5|.|TRBV7-9|TRBD2
TGTGCCAGCAGCGATACCCCGGGACTAGCGGGCCCCCAAGAGACCCAGTACTTC
CASSDTPGLAGPQETQYF
>18|TRBJ1-6|.|TRBV10-3|.
TGTGCCATCAGTGATGATACATCAGGGTTCTCCTATAATTCACCCCTCCACTTT
CAISDDTSGFSYNSPLHF
>17|TRBJ2-3|.|TRBV5-6|.
TGTGCCAGCACCCATGTCGTTCGGCATTCAAGCACAGATACGCAGTATTTT
CASTHVVRHSSTDTQYF
>14|TRBJ2-7|.|TRBV7-6|.
TGTGCCAGCAGCATCCGGGACACCTCCTACGAGCAGTACTTC
CASSIRDTSYEQYF
>17|TRBJ2-7|.|TRBV10-3|.
TGTGCCATCAGTGAGTCGACAGGGACTCCGGAGCCCTACGAGCAGTACTTC
CAISESTGTPEPYEQYF
>12|TRBJ2-7|.|TRBV7-2|.
TGTGCCAGCAGCTTTGCCCCCTACGAGCAGTACTTC
CASSFAPYEQYF
>18|TRBJ2-7|.|TRBV11-2|TRBD2
TGTGCCAGCAGCTTAGGGCGTTTTCTAGCGGGAGTGGCCTACGAGCAGTACTTC
CASSLGRFLAGVAYEQYF
>13|TRBJ2-1|medium-sized|TRBV11-2|.
TGTGCCAGCAGCTTAGATCCCCTGGGTGAGCAGTTCTTC
CASSLDPLGEQFF
>16|TRBJ2-2|once|TRBV19|TRBD2
TGTGCCAGTAGTAAGGGGCTAGCGGGGAACACCGGGGAGCTGTTTTTT
CASSKGLAGNTGELFF
>15|TRBJ1-6|.|TRBV7-9|.
TGTGCCAGCAGCTTAGGATGGGATTATAATTCACCCCTCCACTTT
CASSLGWDYNSPLHF
>15|TRBJ2-3|.|TRBV6-4|TRBD2
TGTGCCAGCAGTAAAGCGGGAGATGGTACAGATACGCAGTATTTT
CASSKAGDGTDTQYF
>14|TRBJ2-5|.|TRBV5-4|.
TGTGCCAGCAGCTCGCGGAAGGGGGGAGAGACCCAGTACTTC
CASSSRKGGETQYF
>15|TRBJ2-1|medium-sized|TRBV13|TRBD2
TGTGCCAGCAGTCTAGCGGGAGGGCCCCACAATGAGCAGTTCTTC
CASSLAGGPHNEQFF
>14|TRBJ1-3|.|TRBV7-6|.
TGTGCCAGCAGCCCAATTAACTCTGGAAACACCATATATTTT
CASSPINSGNTIYF
>14|TRBJ2-3|.|TRBV5-1|TRBD2
TGCGCCAGCAGCACTAGCGGCTTCACAGATACGCAGTATTTT
CASSTSGFTDTQYF
>11|TRBJ2-7|few|TRBV7-2|.
TGTGCCAGCAGCTTGAGGGGCGAGCAGTACTTC
CASSLRGEQYF
>18|TRBJ2-3|.|TRBV10-1|.
TGCGCCAGCAGTGTTGCTGTCTCTCTAGAGTCTAGCACAGATACGCAGTATTTT
CASSVAVSLESSTDTQYF
>19|TRBJ2-6|.|TRBV5-4|.
TGTGCCAGCAGCGGGAGTCAGGACCGCCGCCTCTCTGGGGCCAACGTCCTGACTTTC
CASSGSQDRRLSGANVLTF